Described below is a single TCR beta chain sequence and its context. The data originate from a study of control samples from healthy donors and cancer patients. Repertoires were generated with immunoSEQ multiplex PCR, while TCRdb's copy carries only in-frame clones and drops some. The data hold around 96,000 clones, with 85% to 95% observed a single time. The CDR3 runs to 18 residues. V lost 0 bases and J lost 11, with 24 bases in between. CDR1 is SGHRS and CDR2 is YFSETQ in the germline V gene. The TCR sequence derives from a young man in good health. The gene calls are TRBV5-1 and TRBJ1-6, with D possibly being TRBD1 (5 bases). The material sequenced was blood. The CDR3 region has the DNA TGCGCCAGCAGCTTGGCGGTGGGGGGACGGAGGTTCCAGACACCCCTCCACTTT. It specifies CASSLAVGGRRFQTPLHF.